Below, one TCR beta chain is given with its context. This sample is part of a study of blood T cell repertoires in COVID-19. Profiling relied on immunoSEQ multiplex PCR, and the TCRdb table lists in-frame clones only, not all of them. The sample yields a few hundred thousand clones, about 90% seen once. Per the germline V gene, CDR1 is GTSNPN and CDR2 is SVGIG (reference sequence). Unmatched junction bases numbered 6, after V lost 4 bases and J lost 1 base. CDR3 size: 14 residues. This chain joins TRBV30 and TRBJ1-1; 7 bases align to TRBD1. The sample taken for sequencing was peripheral blood. The sequence came from a man in his forties or fifties with active or convalescent COVID-19. The CDR3 reads CAWTYRDRNTEAFF. The CDR3 nucleotides are TGTGCCTGGACCTATCGGGACAGGAACACTGAAGCTTTCTTT.